Presented here are 24 T cell receptor beta chains from one specimen sequenced in a study of blood T cell repertoires in COVID-19. Libraries were prepared by immunoSEQ multiplex PCR; TCRdb keeps only in-frame clonotypes and omits some of them. The repertoire holds approximately 230,000 clones, with 79% as singletons. Specimen: peripheral blood. Source of these receptors: a woman aged 35 to 49 with active or convalescent COVID-19.

The V and J genes are TRBV5-8 and TRBJ2-7; D possibly corresponds to TRBD1 (6 bases). V shed 5 bases and J shed 2 bases, with 11 bases lying between them. The CDR3 has 13 amino acids. Germline V gene data show CDR1 as SGHTS and CDR2 as YDEGEE. CDR3 in amino acids: CASRPTGTYEQYV. DNA of the CDR3: TGTGCCAGCAGACCTACAGGGACCTACGAGCAGTACGTC.

This clone was observed a few times. The chain is built from TRBV5-1 and TRBJ2-1, with D perhaps matching TRBD1 (6 bases). This CDR3 contains 15 residues. Trimming removed 4 bases from V and 2 bases from J, with 13 bases in between. Germline V gives CDR1 SGHRS, CDR2 YFSETQ. The CDR3: CASSPTGLTYNEQFF. CDR3 bases: TGCGCCAGCAGCCCAACAGGGCTCACCTACAATGAGCAGTTCTTC. The full variable domain, rest sourced from reference TRBV5-1 and TRBJ2-1, is KAGVTQTPRYLIKTRGQQVTLSCSPISGHRSVSWYQQTPGQGLQFLFEYFSETQRNKGNFPGRFSGRQFSNSRSEMNVSTLELGDSALYLCASSPTGLTYNEQFFGPGTRLTVL.

The gene calls are TRBV3-1 (or the pseudogene TRBV3-2) and TRBJ1-1, with unresolved D. The V gene lost 4 bases and the J gene lost 2 bases, with 14 bases spanning the gap. The CDR3 is made up of 15 amino acids. From germline, CDR1 is LGHDT and CDR2 YNNKEL (reference sequence). The CDR3 loop reads CASSRTSTFNTEAFF. CDR3 nucleotide sequence: TGTGCCAGCAGCCGAACCTCTACCTTTAACACTGAAGCTTTCTTT.

This chain links TRBV6-5 with TRBJ2-5; the D gene is possibly TRBD2 (5 bases). V lost 8 bases to trimming and J lost 5 bases, with 18 bases between them. Germline loops: CDR1 MNHEY, CDR2 SVGAGI. This CDR3 has 14 amino acids. The CDR3 DNA sequence: TGTGCCAGCGGATCGGGGATAGTGGCGGAGACCCAGTACTTC. Translating gives CASGSGIVAETQYF.

The V and J genes are TRBV19 and TRBJ2-1; a weak D match, TRBD2 (6 bases). The CDR3 contains 14 residues. Germline V gene sequence: CDR1 LNHDA, CDR2 SQIVND (reference sequence). V dropped 7 bases and J dropped 2 bases, with 12 bases sitting between them. The CDR3 region has the DNA TGTGCCAGTAAACGCGGGGCCACCTACAATGAGCAGTTCTTC. Translation: CASKRGATYNEQFF.

This clone was observed a single time. The J gene is TRBJ2-3, the V gene TRBV18; TRBD1 matches at 8 bases. The germline gives CDR1 KGHSH, CDR2 LQKENI. This CDR3 contains 14 residues. V shed 4 bases, J shed 4 bases, and the junction held 4 bases outside the gene matches. The CDR3 DNA reads as TGTGCCAGCTCACACGAGACAGGGGCAGATACGCAGTATTTT. It is translated as CASSHETGADTQYF.

This CDR3 reads CASSLNSGDSDTQYF. The CDR3 nucleotides are TGCGCCAGCAGCTTAAATAGCGGGGACTCAGATACGCAGTATTTT. The V gene is TRBV5-1, the J gene TRBJ2-3; TRBD2 agrees at 8 bases. V lost 2 bases to trimming and J lost 4 bases; unmatched junction nucleotides: 6. The CDR3 consists of 15 residues. Looked up from germline, CDR1 is SGHRS and CDR2 is YFSETQ.

This clone has a handful of counts. The V and J genes are TRBV10-1 and TRBJ2-1; D gene unclear. The length of the CDR3 is 16 residues. V lost 3 bases to trimming and J lost 1 base, with 13 bases between them. Germline CDR1 WNHNN, CDR2 SYGVQD (reference sequence). This CDR3 reads CASSEGRLESYNEQFF. The CDR3 nucleotides are TGCGCCAGCAGTGAAGGCAGGTTAGAATCCTACAATGAGCAGTTCTTC.

The CDR3 DNA follows: TGTGCCAGCTCACCACTGACAGGGTTGAACACTGAAGCTTTCTTT. The encoded protein is CASSPLTGLNTEAFF. This sequence joins TRBV18 and TRBJ1-1; 7 bases map to TRBD1. Germline V CDR1 and CDR2: KGHSH, LQKENI. This CDR3 contains 15 residues. The ends lost 1 base at V and 0 bases at J; junction bases unmatched: 2. Based on the CDR3 plus reference TRBV18 and TRBJ1-1, the full variable domain is NAGVMQNPRHLVRRRGQEARLRCSPMKGHSHVYWYRQLPEEGLKFMVYLQKENIIDESGMPKERFSAEFPKEGPSILRIQQVVRGDSAAYFCASSPLTGLNTEAFFGQGTRLTVV.

This clone was counted between two and nine times. The chain links TRBV27 to TRBJ1-2; TRBD1 matches 9 bases. J was trimmed by 1 base and V by 6 bases; bases with no gene match: 3. CDR3 length: 14 residues. CDR1 and CDR2 from the germline V gene are MNHEY and SMNVEV (reference sequence). CDR3 residues: CASRRTGDNYGYTF. The CDR3 DNA is TGTGCCAGCAGGAGGACAGGGGATAACTATGGCTACACCTTC.

V usage is TRBV7-6 and J usage is TRBJ2-2; maybe TRBD1 (6 bases). Trimming took off 5 bases at V and 3 bases at J, with 13 bases between the two ends. There are 15 residues in the CDR3. Germline V gives CDR1 SGHVS, CDR2 FNYEAQ. In DNA form, the CDR3 reads TGTGCCAGCAGCGAAGCGGACAGTTACACCGGGGAGCTGTTTTTT. Protein sequence: CASSEADSYTGELFF.

This chain connects TRBV2 to TRBJ2-3; 7 positions agree with TRBD2. The CDR3 extends over 16 amino acids. Germline loops: CDR1 SNHLY, CDR2 FYNNEI. The J segment lost 2 bases and the V segment lost 4 bases, leaving 9 bases of the junction unmatched. The chain's CDR3 is CASSAYGAGDTDTQYF. As DNA, the CDR3 is TGTGCCAGCAGTGCGTACGGGGCGGGGGACACAGATACGCAGTATTTT.

The chain couples TRBV6-5 to TRBJ1-2, with D perhaps TRBD1 (5 bases). With 6 bases removed from V and 9 bases from J, the gap between germline ends came to 20 bases. The CDR3 is 14 amino acids. The germline gives CDR1 MNHEY, CDR2 SVGAGI. The CDR3 DNA sequence: TGTGCCAGCAGCAACCGGGTGCTCCGGGGGAGCTACACCTTC. Translated: CASSNRVLRGSYTF.

This clone turned up a few times. V usage is TRBV6-4 and J usage is TRBJ1-5; TRBD1 might be the D (6 bases). Trimming left V 3 bases short and J 8 bases short, with 14 bases between. The germline V gene has CDR1 MRHNA and CDR2 SNTAGT. The CDR3 consists of 14 residues. CDR3 sequence reads: CASSEGQGREPQHF. Here the CDR3 DNA reads TGTGCCAGCAGTGAAGGGCAGGGGAGGGAGCCCCAGCATTTT.

The J gene is TRBJ1-1, the V gene TRBV10-3; 8 nucleotides match TRBD1. CDR1 is ENHRY and CDR2 is SYGVKD in the germline V gene. The CDR3 is 14 amino acids. With 5 bases clipped from V and 2 bases from J, the junction kept 4 bases outside the gene matches. CDR3 nucleotide sequence: TGTGCCATCAGTAAGACAGGGGTCAACACTGAAGCTTTCTTT. Amino acid sequence: CAISKTGVNTEAFF.

The V call is TRBV5-4, the J call TRBJ2-7; 10 nucleotides align to TRBD2. V shed 4 bases, J shed 3 bases, and the junction held 7 bases outside the gene matches. Germline loops: CDR1 SGHNT, CDR2 YYREEE (reference sequence). The CDR3 covers 15 residues. Written as DNA, the CDR3 is TGTGCCAGCAGCCCTGGAGCGGGGGGGATCTACGAGCAGTACGTC. Translation gives CASSPGAGGIYEQYV.

This rearrangement joins TRBV6-5 to TRBJ1-1, with TRBD1 matching 7 bases. The junction had 6 bases not matched to a gene; V was cut back by 7 bases and J by 1 base. From germline, CDR1 is MNHEY and CDR2 SVGAGI. The CDR3 consists of 14 residues. DNA for the CDR3: TGTGCCAGCACCCCGGACAGGAGGAACACTGAAGCTTTCTTT. Amino acids: CASTPDRRNTEAFF.

This clone was seen ten or more times. V usage is TRBV6-4 and J usage is TRBJ2-3; 8 bases are a match to TRBD2. With 0 bases clipped from V and 1 base from J, the junction kept 0 bases outside the gene matches. Germline V CDR1 and CDR2: MRHNA, SNTAGT. The CDR3 runs to 15 residues. The CDR3 region is CASSDSSGGTDTQYF. The CDR3 DNA follows: TGTGCCAGCAGTGACTCTAGCGGGGGCACAGATACGCAGTATTTT.

This chain uses TRBV5-5 with TRBJ2-7; TRBD1 matches at 8 bases. Germline CDR1 reads SGHKS; CDR2 reads YYEKEE (reference sequence). CDR3 length: 14 amino acids. The J segment lost 2 bases and the V segment lost 5 bases, leaving 6 bases of the junction unmatched. CDR3 region: CASRTGTGAYEQYV. The CDR3 DNA sequence: TGTGCCAGCAGAACCGGGACAGGCGCCTACGAGCAGTACGTC.

The V and J genes are TRBV6-5 and TRBJ2-7; 7 nucleotides agree with TRBD1. Trimming took 6 bases from V and 0 from J; bases not matched to a gene: 5. The CDR3 length is 14 residues. CDR1 is MNHEY, CDR2 SVGAGI, per germline. The DNA of the CDR3 is TGTGCCAGCAGCCGGGGACAGACCTCCTACGAGCAGTACTTC. It yields the protein CASSRGQTSYEQYF.

DNA of the CDR3: TGTGCCAGCAGTGACTCAACGCAGGGGAATTCACCCCTCCACTTT. Translation: CASSDSTQGNSPLHF. The chain recombines TRBV6-4 with TRBJ1-6, with a tentative D call TRBD1 (6 bases). The germline V and J ends were trimmed by 0 bases and 7 bases, with 10 bases remaining between them. Germline V gene lookup returns CDR1 MRHNA and CDR2 SNTAGT. The length of the CDR3 is 15 residues.

The V call is TRBV19, the J call TRBJ1-5; 7 bases fit TRBD1. CDR1 is LNHDA and CDR2 is SQIVND in the germline V gene (reference sequence). V was pared by 4 bases and J by 1 base, with 4 bases of the junction left unmatched. This CDR3 is built from 15 residues. Here the CDR3 reads CASSSYRGSNQPQHF. CDR3 nucleotides: TGTGCCAGTAGTAGCTACAGGGGAAGCAATCAGCCCCAGCATTTT.

This chain joins TRBV6-5 and TRBJ1-2; D is unclear. V lost 5 bases, J lost 14 bases, and 24 bases lay in between. Germline V gives CDR1 MNHEY, CDR2 SVGAGI. This CDR3 has 14 residues. Here the CDR3 DNA reads TGTGCCAGCAGTCTATCGGGGATCGGTGAACGGCTGACCTTC. Residues: CASSLSGIGERLTF.

The V and J genes are TRBV10-3 and TRBJ2-3; 8 bases agree with TRBD2. The germline gives CDR1 ENHRY, CDR2 SYGVKD. The CDR3 contains 15 residues. Unmatched junction bases numbered 10, after V lost 8 bases and J lost 3 bases. CDR3 amino acids: CAISPGGVVTDTQYF. The CDR3 DNA reads TGTGCCATCTCCCCCGGGGGGGTTGTTACAGATACGCAGTATTTT.